The 18 T cell receptor beta chains below come from one sample, sequenced in a study of T cells after posttransplantation cyclophosphamide. Libraries were prepared by immunoSEQ multiplex PCR; TCRdb keeps only in-frame clonotypes and omits some of them. The sample holds about 18,000 clones, approximately 87% seen once. The sequencing sample was made of memory CD4+ T cells sorted from blood. These receptors all come from a man aged 25-45 years in good health and a related stem cell transplant donor.

J is TRBJ2-2 and V is TRBV6-1; D is unclear. Trimming took 3 bases from V and 5 from J, leaving 13 bases between them. The CDR3 loop spans 15 amino acids. The germline V gene has CDR1 MNHNS and CDR2 SASEGT. The chain's CDR3 is CASSDGNSATGELFF. The CDR3 bases are TGTGCCAGCAGTGACGGAAACAGTGCGACCGGGGAGCTGTTTTTT.

DNA for the CDR3: TGTGCCAGCAGTGGGGTGTCCGCGACAGGGGGCAACACCGGGGAGCTGTTTTTT. Protein: CASSGVSATGGNTGELFF. The rearrangement links TRBV25-1 to TRBJ2-2; TRBD1 matches 10 bases. The CDR3 is made up of 18 amino acids. CDR1 MGHDK and CDR2 SYGVNS come from the germline V gene. V lost 4 bases, J lost 2 bases, and 10 bases stayed unmatched.

This chain connects TRBV6-4 to TRBJ2-7; unclear D gene. The V end was cut by 6 bases, the J end by 0 bases, with 12 bases between. There are 14 residues in the CDR3. Germline CDR1 and CDR2: MRHNA and SNTAGT. The chain's CDR3 is CASRRGTPSYEQYF. The CDR3, as DNA: TGTGCCAGCAGAAGAGGCACTCCCTCCTACGAGCAGTACTTC.

This chain links TRBV7-9 with TRBJ1-5; D unclear. Per the germline V gene, CDR1 is SEHNR and CDR2 is FQNEAQ (reference sequence). Deletions cut 1 base from V and 2 bases from J, with 12 bases between. This CDR3 is 16 amino acids long. This CDR3 is CASSLGKGVGNQPQHF. The CDR3, as DNA: TGTGCCAGCAGCTTAGGGAAAGGAGTAGGCAATCAGCCCCAGCATTTT.

CDR3 amino acids: CASSLKVVENTEAFF. The CDR3 region has the DNA TGTGCCAGCAGCTTAAAAGTGGTAGAGAACACTGAAGCTTTCTTT. The genes are TRBV7-9 and TRBJ1-1, with no clear D. The length of the CDR3 is 15 residues. Germline CDR1 SEHNR, CDR2 FQNEAQ (reference sequence). With 2 bases removed from V and 1 base from J, the gap between germline ends came to 11 bases.

The genes are TRBV7-2 and TRBJ2-1; TRBD1 matches 9 bases. The germline CDR1 and CDR2 sequences are SGHTA and FQGNSA. After removal of 4 bases from V and 3 bases from J, the junction contained 7 bases not matched to a gene. There are 16 residues in the CDR3. CDR3 sequence (DNA): TGTGCCAGCAGCTACCCCGGGACAGGGAACTACAATGAGCAGTTCTTC. Amino acid sequence: CASSYPGTGNYNEQFF.

The chain has TRBV28 and TRBJ1-6; unclear D gene. Trimming left V 2 bases short and J 6 bases short, with 5 bases between. Germline V gene lookup returns CDR1 MDHEN and CDR2 SYDVKM. There are 13 residues in the CDR3. Here the CDR3 reads CASSLNSNSPLHF. The CDR3 DNA reads as TGTGCCAGCAGTTTAAACAGTAATTCACCCCTCCACTTT.

This chain connects TRBV10-3 to TRBJ2-3; 9 nucleotides agree with TRBD2. The CDR3 length is 18 residues. Germline values: CDR1 ENHRY, CDR2 SYGVKD. Trimming at V came to 3 bases and at J to 6 bases, leaving 16 bases not matched to a gene. In DNA, the CDR3 is TGTGCCATCAGTGAAAGCCCCGGGAATGCGGGGGGGTCCGATACGCAGTATTTT. Amino acid sequence: CAISESPGNAGGSDTQYF.

This clone was recorded only once. The genes are TRBV5-5 and TRBJ2-1; D uncertain. The CDR3 has 15 residues. Germline loops: CDR1 SGHKS, CDR2 YYEKEE (reference sequence). V was trimmed by 1 base and J by 0 bases, leaving 8 bases between them. The CDR3 DNA reads as TGTGCCAGCAGCTTGAGAGCGTACTCCTACAATGAGCAGTTCTTC. Amino acid sequence: CASSLRAYSYNEQFF.

V and J are TRBV5-1 and TRBJ2-2, with 8 bases fitting TRBD2. The CDR3 sequence is 16 residues long. Germline loops: CDR1 SGHRS, CDR2 YFSETQ. Trimming at V came to 1 base and at J to 1 base, leaving 3 bases not matched to a gene. CDR3 nucleotides: TGCGCCAGCAGCTTGAACAGCGGGGGGAACACCGGGGAGCTGTTTTTT. This encodes CASSLNSGGNTGELFF.

This sequence joins TRBV7-8 and TRBJ2-7, with TRBD2 matching 8 bases. This CDR3 spans 15 amino acids. V was pared by 5 bases and J by 2 bases, with 8 bases of the junction left unmatched. Germline V gene lookup returns CDR1 SGHVS and CDR2 FQNEAQ. Written as DNA, the CDR3 is TGTGCCAGCAGCGAAGACACGGGGGGGCCCTACGAGCAGTACTTC. Its protein product is CASSEDTGGPYEQYF.

This clone was seen a single time. For the CDR3, the DNA is TGCGCCAGCAGCATCCCCGGGAGGAACACTGAAGCTTTCTTT. Its translation: CASSIPGRNTEAFF. The chain recombines TRBV4-1 with TRBJ1-1; no clear D gene. The CDR3 sequence is 14 residues long. Germline CDR1 MGHRA, CDR2 YSYEKL. Between the trimmed V and J ends, which lost 5 bases and 1 base, there was a span of 11 bases.

The chain has TRBV15 and TRBJ2-2; possibly TRBD1 for D (6 bases). The CDR3 is 15 residues long. Trimming cost V 0 bases and J 6 bases, with 11 bases left between them. Germline assignment: CDR1 LNHNV and CDR2 YYDKDF (reference sequence). The CDR3 nucleotides read TGTGCCACCAGCAGAGAGGGGGCCGGGTCCGGGGAGCTGTTTTTT. Amino acids: CATSREGAGSGELFF.

The chain has TRBV19 and TRBJ1-2; TRBD1 matches at 7 bases. CDR3 length: 12 amino acids. Germline V gene data show CDR1 as LNHDA and CDR2 as SQIVND (reference sequence). The ends lost 5 bases at V and 8 bases at J; junction bases unmatched: 5. The CDR3 is CASSPTGRGYTF. The CDR3 DNA reads TGTGCCAGTAGTCCGACAGGGCGCGGCTACACCTTC.

The rearrangement uses TRBV15 and TRBJ1-2; 9 bases align to TRBD1. The germline gives CDR1 LNHNV, CDR2 YYDKDF (reference sequence). V was clipped by 5 bases and J by 3 bases; unmatched bases: 7. The CDR3 sequence is 15 residues long. CDR3 sequence: CATSPDRGLDYGYTF. CDR3 in DNA: TGTGCCACCAGCCCCGACAGGGGGTTGGACTATGGCTACACCTTC.

The chain carries TRBV5-4 and TRBJ2-3, with 9 bases lining up with TRBD2. Germline CDR1 SGHNT, CDR2 YYREEE (reference sequence). V lost 3 bases to trimming and J lost 2 bases; unmatched junction nucleotides: 4. The CDR3 consists of 15 residues. The CDR3 region has the DNA TGTGCCAGCAGCTCTGCGGGGGGGTTCACAGATACGCAGTATTTT. It translates to CASSSAGGFTDTQYF. The whole variable domain, filled in from reference TRBV5-4 and TRBJ2-3, reads ETGVTQSPTHLIKTRGQQVTLRCSSQSGHNTVSWYQQALGQGPQFIFQYYREEENGRGNFPPRFSGLQFPNYSSELNVNALELDDSALYLCASSSAGGFTDTQYFGPGTRLTVL.

This clone has only a few counts. This sequence joins TRBV19 and TRBJ1-6; D may be TRBD1 (5 bases). CDR3 size: 18 residues. Germline CDR1 and CDR2: LNHDA and SQIVND (reference sequence). The ends were cut back, 8 bases at V and 8 bases at J, with 28 bases in the middle. The CDR3 sequence is CASRPPRGRVGADSPLHF. CDR3 coding DNA: TGTGCCAGTCGACCCCCTAGGGGCAGGGTCGGTGCGGATTCACCCCTCCACTTT.

This clone was seen a single time. The V gene is TRBV11-2, the J gene TRBJ1-1; the match to TRBD1 covers 9 bases. The CDR3 sequence is 14 residues long. In germline, CDR1 is SGHAT, CDR2 FQNNGV. V lost 6 bases, J lost 6 bases, and 8 bases stayed unmatched. In nucleotides, the CDR3 is TGTGCCAGCAGGATGGGACAGGGTGGCGCTGAAGCTTTCTTT. Protein sequence: CASRMGQGGAEAFF.